Following are 21 T cell receptor beta chains from one sample sequenced in a study of blood T cell repertoires in COVID-19. Clones were read by immunoSEQ multiplex PCR, and TCRdb kept only the in-frame ones, dropping some. This table holds about 300,000 clones, around 85% found once. The sample taken for sequencing was peripheral blood. These receptors were collected from a human donor with COVID-19, enrolled during active disease. The donor label of this sample is uncertain.

This sequence joins TRBV14 and TRBJ2-2; D is uncertain. There are 13 residues in the CDR3. Trimming left V 2 bases short and J 1 base short, with 2 bases between. The germline gives CDR1 SGHDN, CDR2 FVKESK. This chain's CDR3 is CASSQRNTGELFF. In nucleotides, the CDR3 is TGTGCCAGCAGCCAACGGAACACCGGGGAGCTGTTTTTT.

The chain combines TRBV11-2 with TRBJ2-1; the D is unclear. CDR1 is SGHAT, CDR2 FQNNGV, per germline. V lost 0 bases, J lost 0 bases, and 12 bases lay in between. The length of the CDR3 is 17 residues. CDR3 protein: CASSLDRSGVSYNEQFF. Here the CDR3 DNA reads TGTGCCAGCAGCTTAGATCGGTCAGGTGTCTCCTACAATGAGCAGTTCTTC. The complete variable domain, with remaining parts taken from reference TRBV11-2 and TRBJ2-1, reads EAGVAQSPRYKIIEKRQSVAFWCNPISGHATLYWYQQILGQGPKLLIQFQNNGVVDDSQLPKDRFSAERLKGVDSTLKIQPAKLEDSAVYLCASSLDRSGVSYNEQFFGPGTRLTVL.

This CDR3 reads CASRDEQYF. CDR3 DNA sequence: TGTGCCAGCCGGGACGAGCAGTACTTC. The chain joins TRBV21-1 to TRBJ2-7; the D segment call TRBD2 is taken from the table without a DNA check. TRBV21-1 is flagged as a pseudogene. The CDR3 is 9 amino acids.

The chain combines TRBV5-4 with TRBJ2-2; 10 bases map to TRBD1. The CDR3 consists of 16 residues. Losses at the gene ends were 4 bases for V and 6 bases for J; bases not matched to a gene: 9. Germline V gene sequence: CDR1 SGHNT, CDR2 YYREEE (reference sequence). The CDR3 DNA is TGTGCCAGCAGCCGGTTGTGGGACAGGGGCGCCGGGGAGCTGTTTTTT. It translates to CASSRLWDRGAGELFF. The variable domain in full, with the rest retrieved from reference TRBV5-4 and TRBJ2-2, is ETGVTQSPTHLIKTRGQQVTLRCSSQSGHNTVSWYQQALGQGPQFIFQYYREEENGRGNFPPRFSGLQFPNYSSELNVNALELDDSALYLCASSRLWDRGAGELFFGEGSRLTVL.

The chain employs TRBV15 and TRBJ1-5, with D perhaps TRBD1 (5 bases). Trimming took 0 bases from V and 2 from J, leaving 11 bases between them. The CDR3 is 16 residues long. CDR1 and CDR2 from the germline V gene are LNHNV and YYDKDF (reference sequence). CDR3 sequence reads: CATSRDGGTGNQPQHF. In DNA form, the CDR3 reads TGTGCCACCAGCAGAGATGGTGGGACTGGCAATCAGCCCCAGCATTTT. The full variable domain, completed using reference TRBV15 and TRBJ1-5, is DAMVIQNPRYQVTQFGKPVTLSCSQTLNHNVMYWYQQKSSQAPKLLFHYYDKDFNNEADTPDNFQSRRPNTSFCFLDIRSPGLGDTAMYLCATSRDGGTGNQPQHFGDGTRLSIL.

V and J are TRBV6-5 and TRBJ1-1; 9 nucleotides align to TRBD1. Trimming removed 7 bases from V and 1 base from J; junction bases left unmatched: 4. The CDR3 consists of 14 residues. Germline V gene sequence: CDR1 MNHEY, CDR2 SVGAGI. The CDR3 protein is CASTLTGGNTEAFF. As DNA, the CDR3 is TGTGCCAGCACCTTGACAGGGGGGAACACTGAAGCTTTCTTT.

The V call is TRBV28, the J call TRBJ1-4; no clear D. The CDR3 sequence is 15 residues long. Trimming took off 6 bases at V and 0 bases at J, with 11 bases between the two ends. Per germline, CDR1 MDHEN and CDR2 SYDVKM. This CDR3 is CASRLPRSTNEKLFF. The DNA of the CDR3 is TGTGCCAGCAGGCTACCACGGTCAACTAATGAAAAACTGTTTTTT.

The CDR3 bases are TGTGCCAGCAGTGGACTGACAGGGAGGAACACCGGGGAGCTGTTTTTT. This translates into CASSGLTGRNTGELFF. V gene TRBV2 combines with J gene TRBJ2-2, with 7 bases that match TRBD1. The CDR3 has 16 amino acids. Trimming cost V 4 bases and J 1 base; bases outside gene matches: 6. Germline V gives CDR1 SNHLY, CDR2 FYNNEI. Full variable domain (outside the CDR3, taken from reference TRBV2 and TRBJ2-2): EPEVTQTPSHQVTQMGQEVILRCVPISNHLYFYWYRQILGQKVEFLVSFYNNEISEKSEIFDDQFSVERPDGSNFTLKIRSTKLEDSAMYFCASSGLTGRNTGELFFGEGSRLTVL.

This clone is a singleton in its sample. V and J are TRBV20-1 and TRBJ1-2, with D possibly being TRBD1 (6 bases). The CDR3 has 13 residues. V gave up 3 bases and J gave up 5 bases, with 13 bases separating them. The germline gives CDR1 DFQATT, CDR2 SNEGSKA (reference sequence). CDR3 region: CSASRAGEYGYTF. CDR3 sequence (DNA): TGCAGTGCTAGTAGGGCAGGGGAATATGGCTACACCTTC.

This chain uses TRBV18 with TRBJ2-7; a weak D match, TRBD1 (6 bases). There are 13 residues in the CDR3. Germline V CDR1 and CDR2: KGHSH, LQKENI. CDR3: CAGRQESSYEQYF. CDR3 nucleotide sequence: TGTGCGGGGAGACAGGAGAGCTCCTACGAGCAGTACTTC.

CDR3 sequence (DNA): TGTGCCTGGAGCGACAGGGCTGAAGCTTTCTTT. Protein product: CAWSDRAEAFF. The rearrangement joins TRBV30 to TRBJ1-1; the match to TRBD1 covers 7 bases. The germline V gene encodes CDR1 GTSNPN and CDR2 SVGIG (reference sequence). The CDR3 is 11 residues long. After removal of 3 bases from V and 6 bases from J, the junction contained 1 base not matched to a gene.

The chain couples TRBV6-2 or TRBV6-3 to TRBJ2-5, with 9 bases fitting TRBD2. V lost 2 bases to trimming and J lost 5 bases; unmatched junction nucleotides: 12. The germline V gene has CDR1 MNHEY and CDR2 SVGEGT. This CDR3 spans 17 amino acids. CDR3 residues: CASSYRGTAGGWETQYF. The CDR3 region has the DNA TGTGCCAGCAGTTACCGAGGGACAGCGGGAGGTTGGGAGACCCAGTACTTC.

The chain combines TRBV18 with TRBJ1-2; no definite D call. Between the trimmed V and J ends, which lost 1 base and 1 base, there was a span of 10 bases. There are 15 residues in the CDR3. CDR1 and CDR2 from the germline V gene are KGHSH and LQKENI. The CDR3: CASSPQSEVNYGYTF. The CDR3 nucleotides read TGTGCCAGCTCACCACAGTCGGAGGTTAACTATGGCTACACCTTC.

This rearrangement joins TRBV7-9 to TRBJ2-5; the match to TRBD2 covers 9 bases. The V gene end was trimmed by 5 bases and the J gene end by 5 bases; junction bases not matched to a gene: 15. Germline assignment: CDR1 SEHNR and CDR2 FQNEAQ (reference sequence). The CDR3 is 17 residues long. The CDR3 region has the DNA TGTGCCAGCAGCCTAGAGCGGGAGGCCCTCCGGGGGGAGACCCAGTACTTC. Translating it yields CASSLEREALRGETQYF.

The chain joins TRBV19 to TRBJ2-5; D possibly corresponds to TRBD2 (5 bases). The CDR3 loop spans 15 amino acids. CDR1 is LNHDA and CDR2 is SQIVND in the germline V gene (reference sequence). V was pared by 7 bases and J by 4 bases, with 19 bases between. CDR3 residues: CASTPGPTEGETQYF. The CDR3 DNA reads TGTGCCAGTACCCCCGGGCCAACTGAGGGAGAGACCCAGTACTTC.

Here the CDR3 DNA reads TGTGCCAGTAGTACTCGACAGGCGGAATCACCCCTCCACTTT. Its translation: CASSTRQAESPLHF. This chain links TRBV19 with TRBJ1-6; possibly TRBD1 for D (6 bases). The CDR3 covers 14 residues. Deletions cut 4 bases from V and 10 bases from J, with 14 bases between. Germline CDR1 reads LNHDA; CDR2 reads SQIVND (reference sequence). Variable domain in full (rest from reference TRBV19 and TRBJ1-6): DGGITQSPKYLFRKEGQNVTLSCEQNLNHDAMYWYRQDPGQGLRLIYYSQIVNDFQKGDIAEGYSVSREKKESFPLTVTSAQKNPTAFYLCASSTRQAESPLHFGNGTRLTVT.

The genes are TRBV7-2 and TRBJ2-1; D perhaps matches TRBD1 (5 bases). The CDR3 covers 14 residues. Between the trimmed V and J ends, which lost 5 bases and 0 bases, there was a span of 8 bases. CDR1 is SGHTA, CDR2 FQGNSA, per germline. The DNA for the CDR3 is TGTGCCAGCAGCACAGGTAGCTCCTACAATGAGCAGTTCTTC. This encodes CASSTGSSYNEQFF.

This clone was counted a few times. This CDR3 is also generated by other DNA sequences in the sample. The rearrangement joins TRBV5-1 to TRBJ2-1; perhaps TRBD2 as D (6 bases). Germline loops: CDR1 SGHRS, CDR2 YFSETQ. The germline V and J ends were trimmed by 1 base and 0 bases, with 8 bases remaining between them. The CDR3 covers 15 residues. The CDR3 DNA reads TGCGCCAGCAGCTTGTCCGGGAGCTCCTACAATGAGCAGTTCTTC. Its protein is CASSLSGSSYNEQFF. Full variable domain (outside the CDR3, taken from reference TRBV5-1 and TRBJ2-1): KAGVTQTPRYLIKTRGQQVTLSCSPISGHRSVSWYQQTPGQGLQFLFEYFSETQRNKGNFPGRFSGRQFSNSRSEMNVSTLELGDSALYLCASSLSGSSYNEQFFGPGTRLTVL.

The V and J genes are TRBV10-1 and TRBJ2-1; perhaps TRBD1 as D (6 bases). V was shortened by 5 bases and J by 6 bases, with 14 bases between the two germline ends. The CDR3 loop spans 14 amino acids. CDR1 is WNHNN, CDR2 SYGVQD, per germline (reference sequence). In nucleotides, the CDR3 is TGCGCCAGCAGTCGGACAGCCCGTGGCAATGAGCAGTTCTTC. Encoded protein: CASSRTARGNEQFF.

V and J are TRBV27 and TRBJ1-2; D unresolved. V was shortened by 4 bases and J by 5 bases, with 11 bases between the two germline ends. The CDR3 length is 13 residues. The germline V gene encodes CDR1 MNHEY and CDR2 SMNVEV (reference sequence). The CDR3 here is CASSSDWPYGYTF. The DNA for the CDR3 is TGTGCCAGCAGTTCGGACTGGCCTTATGGCTACACCTTC.

The chain carries TRBV2 and TRBJ1-6, with a tentative D call TRBD1 (6 bases). CDR1 is SNHLY and CDR2 is FYNNEI in the germline V gene. V was pared by 3 bases and J by 5 bases, with 11 bases between. This CDR3 has 15 residues. The CDR3 DNA is TGTGCCAGCAGTGATCAGGGGCTGGATAATTCACCCCTCCACTTT. It specifies CASSDQGLDNSPLHF.